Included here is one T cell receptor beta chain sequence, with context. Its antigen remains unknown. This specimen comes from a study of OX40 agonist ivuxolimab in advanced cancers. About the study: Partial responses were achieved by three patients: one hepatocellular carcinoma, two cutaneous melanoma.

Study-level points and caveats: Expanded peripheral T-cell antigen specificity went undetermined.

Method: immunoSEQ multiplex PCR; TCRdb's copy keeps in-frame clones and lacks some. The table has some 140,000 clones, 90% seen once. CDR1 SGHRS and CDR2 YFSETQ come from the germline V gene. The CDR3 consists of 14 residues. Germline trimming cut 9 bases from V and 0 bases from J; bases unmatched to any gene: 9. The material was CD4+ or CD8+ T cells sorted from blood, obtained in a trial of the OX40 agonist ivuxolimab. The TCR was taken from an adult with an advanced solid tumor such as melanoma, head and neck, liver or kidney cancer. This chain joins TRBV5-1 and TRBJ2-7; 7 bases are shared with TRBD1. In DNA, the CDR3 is TGCGCCACCAGGCGCACAGGGGACTCCTACGAGCAGTACTTC. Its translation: CATRRTGDSYEQYF. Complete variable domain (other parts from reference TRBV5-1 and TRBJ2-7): KAGVTQTPRYLIKTRGQQVTLSCSPISGHRSVSWYQQTPGQGLQFLFEYFSETQRNKGNFPGRFSGRQFSNSRSEMNVSTLELGDSALYLCATRRTGDSYEQYFGPGTRLTVT.